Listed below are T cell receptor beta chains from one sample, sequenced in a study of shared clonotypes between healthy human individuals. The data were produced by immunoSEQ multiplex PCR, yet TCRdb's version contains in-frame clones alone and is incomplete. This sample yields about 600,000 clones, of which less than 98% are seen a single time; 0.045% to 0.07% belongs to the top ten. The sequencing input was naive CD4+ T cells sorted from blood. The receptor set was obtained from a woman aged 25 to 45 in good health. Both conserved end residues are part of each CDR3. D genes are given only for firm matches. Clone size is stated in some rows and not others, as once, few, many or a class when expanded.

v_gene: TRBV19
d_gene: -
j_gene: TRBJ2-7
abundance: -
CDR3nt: TGTGCCAGTAGTAATGCGGGGACGGTTTCCTACGAGCAGTACTTC
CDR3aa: CASSNAGTVSYEQYF

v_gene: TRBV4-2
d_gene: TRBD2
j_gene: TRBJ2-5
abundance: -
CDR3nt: TGTGCCAGCAGCCAAGATTCCCGGACTAGCGGGAGTTCAGAGACCCAGTACTTC
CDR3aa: CASSQDSRTSGSSETQYF

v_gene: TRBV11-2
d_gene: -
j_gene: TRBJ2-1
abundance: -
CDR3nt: TGTGCCAGCAGCCCCCTTATGGTCCAATCTAGCGTTAATGAGCAGTTCTTC
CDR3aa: CASSPLMVQSSVNEQFF

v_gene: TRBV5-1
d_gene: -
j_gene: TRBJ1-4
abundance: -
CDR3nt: TGCGCCAGCGGGACAACAACTAATGAAAAACTGTTTTTT
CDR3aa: CASGTTTNEKLFF

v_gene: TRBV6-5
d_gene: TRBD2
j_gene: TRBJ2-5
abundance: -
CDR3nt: TGTGCCAGCAGTTACTCTTGGCGGGGGACAGAGACCCAGTACTTC
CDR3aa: CASSYSWRGTETQYF

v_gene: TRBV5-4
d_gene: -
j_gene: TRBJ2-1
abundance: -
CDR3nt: TGTGCCAGCAGCTTGGAACTGGGGCCTCTCTTTCCCTCTAATGAGCAGTTCTTC
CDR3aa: CASSLELGPLFPSNEQFF

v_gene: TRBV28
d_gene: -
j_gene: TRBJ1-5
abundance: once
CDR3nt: TGTGCCAGCAGTACCGGACCGGGCCATAGCAATCAGCCCCAGCATTTT
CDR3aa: CASSTGPGHSNQPQHF

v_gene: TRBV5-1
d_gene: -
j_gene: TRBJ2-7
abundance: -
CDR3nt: TGCGCCAGCAGAGCCGGGACCGCATACGAGCAGTACTTC
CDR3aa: CASRAGTAYEQYF

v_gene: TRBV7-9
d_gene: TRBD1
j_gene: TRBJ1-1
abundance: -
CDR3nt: TGTGCCAGCAGCCACCGGGACAGACACACTGAAGCTTTCTTT
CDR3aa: CASSHRDRHTEAFF

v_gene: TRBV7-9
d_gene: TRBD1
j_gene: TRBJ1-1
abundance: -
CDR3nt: TGTGCCAGCAGCCCGAGGAGACAGGGGGCGAACACTGAAGCTTTCTTT
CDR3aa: CASSPRRQGANTEAFF

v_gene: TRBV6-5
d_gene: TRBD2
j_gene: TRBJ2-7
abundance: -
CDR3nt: TGTGCCAGCAGATCTAGCGGGAGGCCGGGACACGAGCAGTACTTC
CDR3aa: CASRSSGRPGHEQYF

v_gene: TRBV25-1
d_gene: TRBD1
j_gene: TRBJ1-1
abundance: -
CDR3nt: TGTGCCAGCAGTGAATTGGGGACAGGCCCTGGTGAAGCTTTCTTT
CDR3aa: CASSELGTGPGEAFF

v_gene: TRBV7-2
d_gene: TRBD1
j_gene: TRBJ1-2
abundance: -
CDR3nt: TGTGCCAGCAGCTCACAGGGGAGTAACTATGGCTACACCTTC
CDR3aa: CASSSQGSNYGYTF

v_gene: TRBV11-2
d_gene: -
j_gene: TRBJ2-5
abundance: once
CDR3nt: TGTGCCAGCAGCTTAGCGCCCGGGACGGGGGGCCCCCAAGAGACCCAGTACTTC
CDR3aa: CASSLAPGTGGPQETQYF